The 24 T cell receptor beta chains presented below share a single source sample, sequenced in a study of regulatory T cells in long-lasting Graves disease. iRepertoire HTBI primers and Arm-PCR of CDR3 regions built TCR beta libraries. MiXCR, applied by TCRdb to the multiplex PCR reads, yields one record per CDR3 protein. The table records over 500,000 distinct CDR3 sequences, about 16% of them present only once. Regarding time point: newly diagnosed GD, antithyroid drugs for less than 3 months. PBMCs were the source of the RNA used for TCR sequencing. The data also belong to a second study, concerning T cells in Graves' hyperthyroidism and ophthalmopathy.

Sequences were derived from peripheral blood mononuclear cells (PBMCs), sampled at new diagnosis, from a patient treated with antithyroid drugs. Receptor source: a man aged 18 to 29 with Graves disease.

This clonotype appeared a few times. The V gene is TRBV14, the J gene TRBJ1-1; no definite D call. V dropped 0 bases and J dropped 8 bases, with 4 bases sitting between them. Germline lookup yields CDR1 SGHDN and CDR2 FVKESK. The CDR3 is 11 residues long. CDR3 DNA: TGTGCCAGCAGCCAAGACCCAGAAGCTTTCTTT. It is translated as CASSQDPEAFF.

This clonotype was recorded many times. The rearrangement joins TRBV30 to TRBJ2-7; possible D gene TRBD1, 5 bases. Germline-derived CDR1 and CDR2 are GTSNPN and SVGIG (reference sequence). The CDR3 is 12 residues long. Trimming left V 5 bases short and J 5 bases short, with 13 bases between. This CDR3 reads CAWGQDIHEQYF. DNA of the CDR3: TGTGCCTGGGGACAAGACATCCACGAGCAGTACTTC.

This chain links TRBV5-1 with TRBJ2-2, with a tentative D call TRBD1 (5 bases). V dropped 4 bases and J dropped 6 bases, with 10 bases sitting between them. Germline CDR1 reads SGHRS; CDR2 reads YFSETQ. CDR3 length: 13 residues. The CDR3 reads CASSIQGSGELFF. The CDR3 region has the DNA TGCGCCAGCAGCATTCAGGGTTCCGGGGAGCTGTTTTTT.

This clonotype was counted only a few times. The chain uses TRBV7-6 and TRBJ2-7, with TRBD2 matching over 10 bases. Trimming at V came to 5 bases and at J to 3 bases, leaving 4 bases not matched to a gene. The germline V gene has CDR1 SGHVS and CDR2 FNYEAQ. The CDR3 runs 14 residues. DNA for the CDR3: TGTGCCAGCAGCCCAGCGGGAGGGAACTACGAGCAGTACTTC. As protein: CASSPAGGNYEQYF.

Ten or more counts support this clonotype. The chain links TRBV13 to TRBJ2-3, with 13 bases aligning to TRBD2. Germline-derived CDR1 and CDR2 are PRHDT and FYEKMQ (reference sequence). There are 14 residues in the CDR3. V was clipped by 5 bases and J by 5 bases; unmatched bases: 1. The CDR3 region has the DNA TGTGCCAGCAGCCGGACTAGCGGGGGAGATACGCAGTATTTT. It encodes CASSRTSGGDTQYF.

This clonotype was counted between two and nine times. The J gene is TRBJ2-1, the V gene TRBV25-1; 8 bases agree with TRBD2. Germline V gene data show CDR1 as MGHDK and CDR2 as SYGVNS. With 4 bases clipped from V and 4 bases from J, the junction kept 6 bases outside the gene matches. The CDR3 loop spans 15 amino acids. The CDR3 is CASSVSGTRYNEQFF. The CDR3 bases are TGTGCCAGCAGTGTTTCCGGGACTAGATACAATGAGCAGTTCTTC.

This clonotype has a handful of counts. CDR3 nucleotide sequence: TGCAGTGCTAGAGTCCCACTACTAGCGGGAGGGCCTCACGGGGAGCTGTTTTTT. It yields the protein CSARVPLLAGGPHGELFF. The chain couples TRBV20-1 to TRBJ2-2; 13 positions match TRBD2. V lost 1 base to trimming and J lost 7 bases; unmatched junction nucleotides: 12. The CDR3 totals 18 residues. Germline CDR1 is DFQATT and CDR2 is SNEGSKA (reference sequence).

The chain joins TRBV25-1 to TRBJ2-3; a possible D gene is TRBD2 (6 bases). Germline assignment: CDR1 MGHDK and CDR2 SYGVNS. The CDR3 length is 14 residues. Trimming pared 3 bases from V and 5 bases from J, leaving 12 bases between. DNA of the CDR3: TGTGCCAGCAGTGACCCAGGGAGGAAAGATACGCAGTATTTT. Translation: CASSDPGRKDTQYF.

In its sample, this clonotype was seen many times. This chain joins TRBV10-3 and TRBJ2-7; D could derive from TRBD1 or TRBD2 (5 bases each). This CDR3 has 15 residues. Germline V gene data show CDR1 as ENHRY and CDR2 as SYGVKD. Trimming shortened V by 10 bases and J by 2 bases, and 21 bases separated the two germline ends. The CDR3 bases are TGTGCCACTTCGGCCCCATGGGACGGCCCCTACGAGCAGTACTTC. Its protein is CATSAPWDGPYEQYF.

This clonotype occurred a few times. The rearrangement joins TRBV6-1 to TRBJ2-1, with D maybe TRBD1 (5 bases). Germline values: CDR1 MNHNS, CDR2 SASEGT. V was cut by 5 bases and J by 3 bases, with 11 bases left in between. This CDR3 is built from 14 residues. The CDR3, as DNA: TGTGCCAGCAGTAATCAAGACAGCTACAATGAGCAGTTCTTC. The encoded protein is CASSNQDSYNEQFF.

Many counts were recorded for this clonotype. The gene calls are TRBV20-1 and TRBJ2-3, with TRBD2 matching 16 bases. Germline loops: CDR1 DFQATT, CDR2 SNEGSKA (reference sequence). After removal of 7 bases from V and 6 bases from J, the junction contained 10 bases not matched to a gene. CDR3 length: 16 amino acids. This CDR3 reads CSETGLAGGQADTQYF. The CDR3 DNA reads as TGCAGTGAGACGGGACTAGCGGGAGGGCAGGCGGATACGCAGTATTTT.

This clonotype has at least ten counts. The chain has TRBV18 and TRBJ2-1; possibly TRBD1 for D (5 bases). Germline V CDR1 and CDR2: KGHSH, LQKENI. V gave up 0 bases and J gave up 1 base, with 10 bases separating them. This CDR3 comprises 16 residues. The CDR3 sequence: CASSPPRRDSYNEQFF. The DNA for the CDR3 is TGTGCCAGCTCACCACCGCGCAGGGATTCCTACAATGAGCAGTTCTTC.

The J gene is TRBJ2-1, the V gene TRBV20-1, with 8 bases matching TRBD2. This CDR3 has 16 residues. Germline V gives CDR1 DFQATT, CDR2 SNEGSKA (reference sequence). V dropped 2 bases and J dropped 0; count of bases not matched to a gene: 6. DNA of the CDR3: TGCAGTGCTAGACCTGAAGCGGGGGACTCCTACAATGAGCAGTTCTTC. It translates to CSARPEAGDSYNEQFF.

This clonotype was found many times. V is TRBV7-6 and J is TRBJ2-1, with TRBD1 matching 7 bases. This CDR3 spans 14 amino acids. V trimming: 10 bases; J trimming: 0 bases; junction bases outside the gene matches: 6. CDR1 SGHVS and CDR2 FNYEAQ come from the germline V gene. The CDR3 loop reads CATTRDSSYNEQFF. The CDR3 DNA reads as TGTGCCACTACCAGGGACAGCTCCTACAATGAGCAGTTCTTC.

In this sample, this clonotype turned up many times. This chain connects TRBV11-2 to TRBJ1-1; D possibly corresponds to TRBD1 (5 bases). The CDR3 extends over 17 amino acids. Trimming took off 1 base at V and 3 bases at J, with 18 bases between the two ends. The V gene's germline CDR1 is SGHAT and CDR2 FQNNGV. This chain's CDR3 is CASSLGQLGLGDTEAFF. The CDR3 DNA sequence: TGTGCCAGCAGCTTAGGCCAGTTGGGACTAGGGGACACTGAAGCTTTCTTT.

The chain couples TRBV5-4 to TRBJ2-7, with unresolved D. Trimming left V 5 bases short and J 1 base short, with 10 bases between. The V gene's germline CDR1 is SGHNT and CDR2 YYREEE (reference sequence). There are 13 residues in the CDR3. DNA for the CDR3: TGTGCCAGCAGAGGTTTCAGTTCCTACGAGCAGTACTTC. Translation gives CASRGFSSYEQYF.

There are a few counts of this clonotype. J is TRBJ1-2 and V is TRBV7-6, with D unresolved. Per the germline V gene, CDR1 is SGHVS and CDR2 is FNYEAQ. V was shortened by 1 base and J by 0 bases, with 9 bases between the two germline ends. CDR3 length equals 15 residues. CDR3 region: CASSLELGTNYGYTF. CDR3 DNA sequence: TGTGCCAGCAGCTTAGAACTCGGGACTAACTATGGCTACACCTTC.

This chain connects TRBV29-1 to TRBJ2-2, with TRBD2 matching over 14 bases. Germline V CDR1 and CDR2: SQVTM, ANQGSEA. V lost 7 bases and J lost 10; bases outside the gene matches: 5. This CDR3 comprises 13 residues. CDR3 DNA: TGCAGCGGTGGACTAGCGGGAGGCGAGGAGCTGTTTTTT. It yields the protein CSGGLAGGEELFF.

This clonotype was detected only a few times. The genes are TRBV9 and TRBJ2-7; unclear D gene. With 5 bases removed from V and 0 bases from J, the gap between germline ends came to 6 bases. Germline CDR1 reads SGDLS; CDR2 reads YYNGEE. The CDR3 length is 12 residues. In nucleotides, the CDR3 is TGTGCCAGCAGTAAGAACTCCTACGAGCAGTACTTC. Translating gives CASSKNSYEQYF.

This clonotype was recorded many times. V usage is TRBV28 and J usage is TRBJ2-2, with D hard to call. The V gene's germline CDR1 is MDHEN and CDR2 SYDVKM. The V gene lost 3 bases and the J gene lost 4 bases, with 15 bases spanning the gap. This CDR3 has 16 residues. In nucleotides, the CDR3 is TGTGCCAGCAGTTTTCCCCTAAAGCGCCTCACCGGGGAGCTGTTTTTT. It specifies CASSFPLKRLTGELFF.

This clonotype was seen many times. The V call is TRBV20-1, the J call TRBJ2-3; 9 nucleotides align to TRBD2. V gave up 2 bases and J gave up 4 bases; unmatched junction bases: 7. Looked up from germline, CDR1 is DFQATT and CDR2 is SNEGSKA (reference sequence). The CDR3 sequence is 15 residues long. This CDR3 reads CSARPREGSADTQYF. For the CDR3, the DNA is TGCAGTGCTAGACCGCGGGAGGGAAGCGCAGATACGCAGTATTTT.

This clonotype was recorded a few times. V is TRBV28 and J is TRBJ1-4, with D possibly matching TRBD1 (5 bases). The CDR3 has 14 amino acids. Germline CDR1 reads MDHEN; CDR2 reads SYDVKM. Trimming cost V 3 bases and J 7 bases, with 12 bases left between them. CDR3 region: CASSLGPSREKLFF. CDR3 sequence (DNA): TGTGCCAGCAGTTTGGGACCGTCACGTGAAAAACTGTTTTTT.

This clonotype came up many times. The chain combines TRBV7-9 with TRBJ2-4, with D perhaps TRBD2 (6 bases). Between the trimmed V and J ends, which lost 3 bases and 0 bases, there was a span of 15 bases. The germline CDR1 and CDR2 sequences are SEHNR and FQNEAQ (reference sequence). The CDR3 length is 17 residues. CDR3 protein: CASSFELTGLAKNIQYF. The DNA for the CDR3 is TGTGCCAGCAGCTTTGAGTTAACGGGACTAGCCAAAAACATTCAGTACTTC.

The table lists this clonotype with many counts. The CDR3 DNA sequence: TGTGCCTGGAATCCCTCAGGCTATGGCTACACCTTC. Translated: CAWNPSGYGYTF. The chain employs TRBV30 and TRBJ1-2; D is unclear. V was clipped by 4 bases and J by 4 bases, with 10 bases between them. The germline CDR1 and CDR2 sequences are GTSNPN and SVGIG (reference sequence). The CDR3 consists of 12 residues. Together with reference TRBV30 and TRBJ1-2, the CDR3 gives the full variable domain: SQTIHQWPATLVQPVGSPLSLECTVEGTSNPNLYWYRQAAGRGLQLLFYSVGIGQISSEVPQNLSASRPQDRQFILSSKKLLLSDSGFYLCAWNPSGYGYTFGSGTRLTVV.